Reported below is one T cell receptor (beta chain). Germline and junction disagree at one end, which may indicate a read error. The sample originates from a study of blood T cells in healthy people across ages. For the second PCR, which ran for 7 to 11 cycles, a sample-barcoded 5' primer and a J-beta primer mix were used. TCRdb re-called the 5' RACE reads through MiXCR, storing one row per CDR3 protein. The sample includes around 1,700,000 distinct CDR3 sequences, over 25% of them seen just once. The TCR comes from a woman aged 25 to 39 in good health. Sequencing was performed on blood.

The CDR3 loop reads CACSLSTGSSYEQYF. CDR3 in DNA: TGCGCCTGCAGCTTGAGTACAGGGAGCTCCTACGAGCAGTACTTC. The rearrangement links TRBV5-1 to TRBJ2-7; maybe TRBD1 (6 bases). Looked up from germline, CDR1 is SGHRS and CDR2 is YFSETQ. There are 15 residues in the CDR3. Full variable domain (missing parts from reference TRBV5-1 and TRBJ2-7): KAGVTQTPRYLIKTRGQQVTLSCSPISGHRSVSWYQQTPGQGLQFLFEYFSETQRNKGNFPGRFSGRQFSNSRSEMNVSTLELGDSALYLCACSLSTGSSYEQYFGPGTRLTVT.